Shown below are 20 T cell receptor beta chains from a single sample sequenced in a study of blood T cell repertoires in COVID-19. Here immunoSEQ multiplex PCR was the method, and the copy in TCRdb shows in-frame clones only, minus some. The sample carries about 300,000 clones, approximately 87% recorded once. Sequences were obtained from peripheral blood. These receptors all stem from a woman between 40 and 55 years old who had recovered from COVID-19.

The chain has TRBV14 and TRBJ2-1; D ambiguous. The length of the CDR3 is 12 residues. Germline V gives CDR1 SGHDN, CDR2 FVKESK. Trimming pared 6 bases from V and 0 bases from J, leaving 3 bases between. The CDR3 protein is CASSRSYNEQFF. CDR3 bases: TGTGCCAGCAGTCGCTCCTACAATGAGCAGTTCTTC.

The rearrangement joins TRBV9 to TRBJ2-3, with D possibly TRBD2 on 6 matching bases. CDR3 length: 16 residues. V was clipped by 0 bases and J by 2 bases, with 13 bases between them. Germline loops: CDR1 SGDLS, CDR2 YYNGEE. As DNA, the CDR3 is TGTGCCAGCAGCGTAGAGGGCGGGGCATTCACAGATACGCAGTATTTT. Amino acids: CASSVEGGAFTDTQYF.

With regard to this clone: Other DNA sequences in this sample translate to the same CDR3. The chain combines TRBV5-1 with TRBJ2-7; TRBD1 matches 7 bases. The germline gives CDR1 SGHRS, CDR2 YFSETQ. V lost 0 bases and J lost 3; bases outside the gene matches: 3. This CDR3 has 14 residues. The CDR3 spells CASSLGQGFYEQYF. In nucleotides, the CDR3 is TGCGCCAGCAGCTTGGGACAGGGATTCTACGAGCAGTACTTC.

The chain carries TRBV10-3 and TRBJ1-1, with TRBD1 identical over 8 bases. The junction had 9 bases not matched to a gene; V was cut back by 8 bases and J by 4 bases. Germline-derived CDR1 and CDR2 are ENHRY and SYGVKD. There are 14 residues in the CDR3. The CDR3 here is CAIGTTGARTEAFF. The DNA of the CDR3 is TGTGCCATCGGCACGACAGGGGCGCGCACTGAAGCTTTCTTT.

CDR3 loop: CASGATAEKLFF. For the CDR3, the DNA is TGTGCCAGCGGGGCGACAGCTGAAAAACTGTTTTTT. V usage is TRBV25-1 and J usage is TRBJ1-4, with a possible D match to TRBD1 (5 bases). V was trimmed by 8 bases and J by 7 bases, leaving 11 bases between them. CDR3 length equals 12 residues. Germline V CDR1 and CDR2: MGHDK, SYGVNS.

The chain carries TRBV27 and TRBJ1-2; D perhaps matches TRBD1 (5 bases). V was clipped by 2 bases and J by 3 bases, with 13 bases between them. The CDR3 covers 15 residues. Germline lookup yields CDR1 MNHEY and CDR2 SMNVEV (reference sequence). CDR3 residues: CASSLSTGGYYGYTF. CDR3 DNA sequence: TGTGCCAGCAGTTTAAGTACGGGGGGTTACTATGGCTACACCTTC.

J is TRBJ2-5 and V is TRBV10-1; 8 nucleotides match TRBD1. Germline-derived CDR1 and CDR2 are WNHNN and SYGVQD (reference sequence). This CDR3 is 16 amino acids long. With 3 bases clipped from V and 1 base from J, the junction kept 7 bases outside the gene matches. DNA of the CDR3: TGCGCCAGCAGTGACCGACAGGGGCCACCCCAAGAGACCCAGTACTTC. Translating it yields CASSDRQGPPQETQYF.

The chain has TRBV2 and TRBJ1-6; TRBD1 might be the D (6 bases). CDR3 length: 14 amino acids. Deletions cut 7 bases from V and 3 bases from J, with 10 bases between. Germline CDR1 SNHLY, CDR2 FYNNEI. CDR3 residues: CASKGQSYNSPLHF. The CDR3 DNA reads TGTGCCAGCAAAGGACAGAGCTATAATTCACCCCTCCACTTT.

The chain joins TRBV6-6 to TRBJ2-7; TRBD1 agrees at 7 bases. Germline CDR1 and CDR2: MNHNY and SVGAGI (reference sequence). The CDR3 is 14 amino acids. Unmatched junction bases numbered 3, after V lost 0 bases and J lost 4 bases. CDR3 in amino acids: CASSYSQGQYEQYF. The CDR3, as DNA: TGTGCCAGCAGTTACTCACAGGGGCAGTACGAGCAGTACTTC.

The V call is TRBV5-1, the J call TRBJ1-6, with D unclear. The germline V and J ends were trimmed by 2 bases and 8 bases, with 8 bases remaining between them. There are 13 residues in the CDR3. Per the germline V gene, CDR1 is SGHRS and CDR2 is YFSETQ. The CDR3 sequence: CASSLKSDSPLHF. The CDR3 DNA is TGCGCCAGCAGCTTAAAATCGGATTCACCCCTCCACTTT.

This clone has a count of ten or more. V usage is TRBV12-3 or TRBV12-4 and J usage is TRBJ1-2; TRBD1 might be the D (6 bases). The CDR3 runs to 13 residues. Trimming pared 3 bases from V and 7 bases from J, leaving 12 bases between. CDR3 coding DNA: TGTGCCAGCAGTTTCACAGGGTCGCCTGGCTACACCTTC. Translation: CASSFTGSPGYTF.

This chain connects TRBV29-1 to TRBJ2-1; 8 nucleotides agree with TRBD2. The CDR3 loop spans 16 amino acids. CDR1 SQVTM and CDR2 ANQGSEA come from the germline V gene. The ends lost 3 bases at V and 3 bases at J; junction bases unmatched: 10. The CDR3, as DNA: TGCAGCGTTGAGGATTCACTAGCGGCTAACTACAATGAGCAGTTCTTC. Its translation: CSVEDSLAANYNEQFF.

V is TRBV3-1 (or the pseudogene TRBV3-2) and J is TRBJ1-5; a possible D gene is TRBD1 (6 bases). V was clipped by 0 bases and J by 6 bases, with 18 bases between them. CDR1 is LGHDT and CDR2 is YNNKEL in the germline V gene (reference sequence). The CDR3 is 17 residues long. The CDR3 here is CASSQDLGTPAIQPQHF. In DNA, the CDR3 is TGTGCCAGCAGCCAAGATCTTGGGACACCAGCTATTCAGCCCCAGCATTTT.

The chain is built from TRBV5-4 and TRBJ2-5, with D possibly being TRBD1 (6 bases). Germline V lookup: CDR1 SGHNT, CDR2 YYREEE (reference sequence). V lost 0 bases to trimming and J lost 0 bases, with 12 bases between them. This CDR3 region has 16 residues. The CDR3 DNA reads TGTGCCAGCAGCTTGGACAGGGTGAGGGACCAAGAGACCCAGTACTTC. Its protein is CASSLDRVRDQETQYF. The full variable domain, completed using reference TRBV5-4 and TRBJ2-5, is ETGVTQSPTHLIKTRGQQVTLRCSSQSGHNTVSWYQQALGQGPQFIFQYYREEENGRGNFPPRFSGLQFPNYSSELNVNALELDDSALYLCASSLDRVRDQETQYFGPGTRLLVL.

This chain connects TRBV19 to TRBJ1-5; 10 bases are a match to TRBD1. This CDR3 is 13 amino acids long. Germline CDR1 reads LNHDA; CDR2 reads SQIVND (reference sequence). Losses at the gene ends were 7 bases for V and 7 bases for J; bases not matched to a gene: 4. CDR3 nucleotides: TGTGCCAGTAATGCGGACAGGGGGCAGCCCCAGCATTTT. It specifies CASNADRGQPQHF. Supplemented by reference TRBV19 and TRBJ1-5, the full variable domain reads DGGITQSPKYLFRKEGQNVTLSCEQNLNHDAMYWYRQDPGQGLRLIYYSQIVNDFQKGDIAEGYSVSREKKESFPLTVTSAQKNPTAFYLCASNADRGQPQHFGDGTRLSIL.

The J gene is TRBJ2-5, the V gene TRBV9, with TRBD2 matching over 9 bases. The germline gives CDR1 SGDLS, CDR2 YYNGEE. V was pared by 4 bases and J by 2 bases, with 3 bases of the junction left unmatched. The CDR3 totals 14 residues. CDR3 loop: CASSSSGVQETQYF. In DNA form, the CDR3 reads TGTGCCAGCAGCTCTAGCGGGGTACAAGAGACCCAGTACTTC.

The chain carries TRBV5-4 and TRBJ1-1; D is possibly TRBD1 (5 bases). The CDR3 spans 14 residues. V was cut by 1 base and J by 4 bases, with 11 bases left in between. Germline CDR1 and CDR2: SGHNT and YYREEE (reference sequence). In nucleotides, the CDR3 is TGTGCCAGCAGCTTGATGGGGGAGGGCACTGAAGCTTTCTTT. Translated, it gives CASSLMGEGTEAFF.

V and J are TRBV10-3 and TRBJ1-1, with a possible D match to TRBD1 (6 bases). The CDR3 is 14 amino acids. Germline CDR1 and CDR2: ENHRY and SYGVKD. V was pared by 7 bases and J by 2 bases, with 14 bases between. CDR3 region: CAITRDIINTEAFF. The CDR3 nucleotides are TGTGCCATCACCCGGGACATTATAAACACTGAAGCTTTCTTT.

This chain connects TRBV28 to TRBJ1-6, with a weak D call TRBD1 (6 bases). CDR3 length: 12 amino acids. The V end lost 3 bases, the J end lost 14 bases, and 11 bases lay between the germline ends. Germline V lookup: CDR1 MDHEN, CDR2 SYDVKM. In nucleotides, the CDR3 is TGTGCCAGCAGTTTCCCCGCAGGGGCCCTCCACTTT. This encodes CASSFPAGALHF. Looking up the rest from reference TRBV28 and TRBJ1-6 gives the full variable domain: DVKVTQSSRYLVKRTGEKVFLECVQDMDHENMFWYRQDPGLGLRLIYFSYDVKMKEKGDIPEGYSVSREKKERFSLILESASTNQTSMYLCASSFPAGALHFGNGTRLTVT.

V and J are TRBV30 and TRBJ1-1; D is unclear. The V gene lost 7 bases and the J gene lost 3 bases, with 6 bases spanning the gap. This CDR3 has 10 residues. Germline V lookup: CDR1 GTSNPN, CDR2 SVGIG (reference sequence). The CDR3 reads CASSDTEAFF. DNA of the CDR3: TGTGCCTCCTCGGACACTGAAGCTTTCTTT.